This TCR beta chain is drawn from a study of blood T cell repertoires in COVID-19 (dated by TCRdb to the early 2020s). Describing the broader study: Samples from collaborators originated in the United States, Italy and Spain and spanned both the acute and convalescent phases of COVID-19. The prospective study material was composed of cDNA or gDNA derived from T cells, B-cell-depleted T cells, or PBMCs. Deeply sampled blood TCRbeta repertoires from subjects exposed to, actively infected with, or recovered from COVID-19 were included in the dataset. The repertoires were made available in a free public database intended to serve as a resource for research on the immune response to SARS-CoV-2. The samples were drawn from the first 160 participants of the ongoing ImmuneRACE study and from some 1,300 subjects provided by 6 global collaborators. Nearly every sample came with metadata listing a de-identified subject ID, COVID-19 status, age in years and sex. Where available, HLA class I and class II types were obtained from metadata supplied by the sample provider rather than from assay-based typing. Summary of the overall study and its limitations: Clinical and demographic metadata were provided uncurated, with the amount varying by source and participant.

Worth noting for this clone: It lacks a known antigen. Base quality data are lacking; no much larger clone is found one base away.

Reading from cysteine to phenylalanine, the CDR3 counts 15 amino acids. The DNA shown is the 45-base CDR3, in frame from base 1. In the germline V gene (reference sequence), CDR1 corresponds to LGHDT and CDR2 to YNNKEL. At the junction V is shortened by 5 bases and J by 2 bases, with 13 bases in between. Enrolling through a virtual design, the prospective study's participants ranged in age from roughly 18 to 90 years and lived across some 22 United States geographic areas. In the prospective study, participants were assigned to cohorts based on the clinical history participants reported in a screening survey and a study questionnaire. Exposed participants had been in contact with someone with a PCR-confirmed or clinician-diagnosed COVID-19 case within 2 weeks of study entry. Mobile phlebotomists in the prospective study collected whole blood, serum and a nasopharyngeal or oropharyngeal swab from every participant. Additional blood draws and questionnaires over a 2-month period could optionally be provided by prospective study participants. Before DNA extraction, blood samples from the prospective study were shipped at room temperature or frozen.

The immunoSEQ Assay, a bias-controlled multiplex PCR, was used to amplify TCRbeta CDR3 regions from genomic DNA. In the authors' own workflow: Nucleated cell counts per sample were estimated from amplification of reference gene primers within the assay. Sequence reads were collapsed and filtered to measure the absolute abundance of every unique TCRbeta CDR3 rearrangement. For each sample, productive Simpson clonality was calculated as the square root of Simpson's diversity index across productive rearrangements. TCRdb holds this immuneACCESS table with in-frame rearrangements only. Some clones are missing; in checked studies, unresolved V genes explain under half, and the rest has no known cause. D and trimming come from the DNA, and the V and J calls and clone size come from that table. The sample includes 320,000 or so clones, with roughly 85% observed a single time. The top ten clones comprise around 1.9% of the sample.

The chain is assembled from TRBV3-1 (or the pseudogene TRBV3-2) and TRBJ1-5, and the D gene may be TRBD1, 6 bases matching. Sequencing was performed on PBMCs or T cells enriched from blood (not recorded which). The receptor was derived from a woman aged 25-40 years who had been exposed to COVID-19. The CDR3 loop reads CASSSGQPGNQPQHF. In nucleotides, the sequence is TGTGCCAGCAGCAGCGGACAGCCTGGCAATCAGCCCCAGCATTTT.